The TCR beta chain described here comes from a study of identical twins. MiXCR, run by TCRdb on the 5' RACE reads, gives a single entry per CDR3 protein. The profile shows hundreds of thousands of distinct CDR3 sequences, 18% of them singletons. Germline V gene data show CDR1 as MNHEY and CDR2 as SVGAGI. Between the trimmed V and J ends, which lost 0 bases and 4 bases, there was a span of 9 bases. The CDR3 is 15 residues long. This clonotype was observed a few times. These same data were also listed under a study on T cells expressing NK-cell markers.

This sequence originates from a woman aged 18 to 35 in good health. The J gene is TRBJ2-2, the V gene TRBV6-5; D is unclear. The sequenced sample was PBMCs. CDR3 nucleotide sequence: TGTGCCAGCAGTTACTCCTACCGACTCACCGGGGAGCTGTTTTTT. This codes for CASSYSYRLTGELFF.